The 27 T cell receptor beta chains reported below all come from one sample, sequenced in a study of blood T cell repertoires in COVID-19. Assay: immunoSEQ multiplex PCR; the TCRdb copy retains only in-frame clones and omits some. Seen here are 180,000 or so clones, approximately 80% observed once, and the top ten hold about an eighth. The sequencing input was PBMCs or T cells enriched from blood (not recorded which). The receptors originated from a man in his 60s who had been exposed to COVID-19.

The chain carries TRBV19 and TRBJ2-2; 9 bases line up with TRBD1. The CDR3 is 16 residues long. The germline CDR1 and CDR2 sequences are LNHDA and SQIVND (reference sequence). The V gene end was trimmed by 7 bases and the J gene end by 2 bases; junction bases not matched to a gene: 8. The CDR3 DNA reads as TGTGCCAGTACCGCACAGGGGGCGTTAAACACCGGGGAGCTGTTTTTT. It translates to CASTAQGALNTGELFF.

The genes are TRBV29-1 and TRBJ2-7, with 7 positions matching TRBD1. With 4 bases clipped from V and 7 bases from J, the junction kept 7 bases outside the gene matches. Germline V gene sequence: CDR1 SQVTM, CDR2 ANQGSEA. The CDR3 contains 12 residues. DNA for the CDR3: TGCAGCGTTGCGACAGGGTCGAGGGAGCAGTACTTC. It yields the protein CSVATGSREQYF.

This clone has a handful of counts. V and J are TRBV7-2 and TRBJ2-7, with D tentatively TRBD2 (5 bases). Germline V gives CDR1 SGHTA, CDR2 FQGNSA. V was trimmed by 0 bases and J by 7 bases, leaving 16 bases between them. CDR3 length: 15 amino acids. CDR3 in amino acids: CASSLAASPRGEQYF. CDR3 DNA: TGTGCCAGCAGCTTAGCGGCTAGCCCACGGGGTGAGCAGTACTTC.

Points on this clone: This clone may be a read error of a much larger clone one base away. The chain uses TRBV6-2 or TRBV6-3 and TRBJ1-2; D is perhaps TRBD1 (5 bases). V was cut by 6 bases and J by 1 base, with 9 bases left in between. The CDR3 sequence is 13 residues long. The germline V gene encodes CDR1 MNHEY and CDR2 SVGEGT. CDR3 DNA sequence: TGTGCCAGCAGCCCCGGGGGTAACTATGGCTACACCTTC. It specifies CASSPGGNYGYTF.

This clone was recorded many times. This rearrangement joins TRBV5-1 to TRBJ2-3; D is unresolved. This CDR3 region has 14 residues. Germline CDR1 SGHRS, CDR2 YFSETQ. V lost 4 bases and J lost 9, with 18 bases in between. The CDR3 DNA reads TGCGCCAGCAGCCAAGGCCCGCAGGCCATCACGCAGTATTTT. Its protein is CASSQGPQAITQYF.

Written as DNA, the CDR3 is TGTGCCAGCAGTTATGTGGGCCCGAACACCGGGGAGCTGTTTTTT. It is translated as CASSYVGPNTGELFF. The rearrangement joins TRBV6-2 or TRBV6-3 to TRBJ2-2; D is uncertain. Germline V lookup: CDR1 MNHEY, CDR2 SVGEGT. The CDR3 spans 15 residues. Trimming stripped 3 bases from V and 0 bases from J, with 8 bases between.

The chain joins TRBV5-1 to TRBJ2-3; D is unresolved. Between the trimmed V and J ends, which lost 0 bases and 2 bases, there was a span of 13 bases. CDR1 is SGHRS and CDR2 is YFSETQ in the germline V gene. The CDR3 extends over 16 amino acids. CDR3 in amino acids: CASSLGHHIATDTQYF. DNA of the CDR3: TGCGCCAGCAGCTTGGGACACCACATCGCCACAGATACGCAGTATTTT.

J is TRBJ2-3 and V is TRBV18; maybe TRBD1 (6 bases). V was cut by 2 bases and J by 4 bases, with 13 bases left in between. CDR3 length equals 15 residues. Germline lookup yields CDR1 KGHSH and CDR2 LQKENI. This chain's CDR3 is CASSPNRVGSDTQYF. The CDR3 DNA reads TGTGCCAGCTCACCAAACAGGGTGGGGTCAGATACGCAGTATTTT.

This clone was counted once. V usage is TRBV29-1 and J usage is TRBJ2-7; TRBD1 matches 7 bases. After removal of 7 bases from V and 5 bases from J, the junction contained 20 bases not matched to a gene. The CDR3 loop spans 16 amino acids. Germline V lookup: CDR1 SQVTM, CDR2 ANQGSEA. CDR3 bases: TGCAGCGCCATAAAATCCCGACAGGGTCGAGGGGACGAGCAGTACTTC. It is translated as CSAIKSRQGRGDEQYF.

This clone has more than one count but fewer than ten. The V gene is TRBV7-9, the J gene TRBJ2-3; 14 bases are a match to TRBD2. Germline CDR1 reads SEHNR; CDR2 reads FQNEAQ (reference sequence). The length of the CDR3 is 16 residues. The trim removed 5 bases at V and 4 bases at J, leaving 5 bases unmatched. The CDR3 is CASSRLAGGQADTQYF. CDR3 sequence (DNA): TGTGCCAGCAGCCGACTAGCGGGAGGGCAGGCAGATACGCAGTATTTT.

Only a few counts were recorded for this clone. The gene calls are TRBV3-1 (or the pseudogene TRBV3-2) and TRBJ1-1; 10 nucleotides match TRBD1. Trimming took 4 bases from V and 8 from J; bases not matched to a gene: 10. The germline CDR1 and CDR2 sequences are LGHDT and YNNKEL (reference sequence). This CDR3 comprises 15 residues. In nucleotides, the CDR3 is TGTGCCAGCAGCCCTATCCCGGGACAGGGGTCGGAAGCTTTCTTT. It translates to CASSPIPGQGSEAFF.

This clone was counted only a few times. The chain couples TRBV12-3 or TRBV12-4 to TRBJ1-1; TRBD1 might be the D (6 bases). Trimming removed 6 bases from V and 3 bases from J, with 11 bases in between. The CDR3 totals 13 residues. CDR3 sequence reads: CASSLQGYTEAFF. The CDR3 DNA sequence: TGTGCCAGCAGCCTACAGGGATACACTGAAGCTTTCTTT.

The chain has TRBV14 and TRBJ2-5, with 13 bases matching TRBD2. Trimming removed 2 bases from V and 7 bases from J; junction bases left unmatched: 4. The CDR3 runs 15 residues. Germline V gene data show CDR1 as SGHDN and CDR2 as FVKESK. The CDR3 spells CASSQLLAGGGTQYF. CDR3 DNA: TGTGCCAGCAGCCAACTACTAGCGGGAGGGGGGACCCAGTACTTC.

The chain couples TRBV6-1 to TRBJ1-5; D not certain. Germline CDR1 reads MNHNS; CDR2 reads SASEGT. Trimming removed 3 bases from V and 1 base from J, with 4 bases in between. This CDR3 has 13 amino acids. For the CDR3, the DNA is TGTGCCAGCAGTGAGAGGAGCAATCAGCCCCAGCATTTT. Translating it yields CASSERSNQPQHF.

This clone was counted ten times or more. The rearrangement uses TRBV9 and TRBJ2-1, with D perhaps matching TRBD2 (6 bases). CDR3 size: 14 residues. Trimming pared 4 bases from V and 6 bases from J, leaving 14 bases between. Germline V gives CDR1 SGDLS, CDR2 YYNGEE. The CDR3 DNA follows: TGTGCCAGCAGCTATGGGACTCCTACCAATGAGCAGTTCTTC. This sequence encodes CASSYGTPTNEQFF.

The genes are TRBV2 and TRBJ2-7; 8 positions agree with TRBD2. The germline CDR1 and CDR2 sequences are SNHLY and FYNNEI. Unmatched junction bases numbered 15, after V lost 6 bases and J lost 5 bases. The CDR3 runs to 16 residues. In nucleotides, the CDR3 is TGTGCCAGCAGCCTTCCTGACCGGGAGGGCCTGGACGAGCAGTACTTC. Protein product: CASSLPDREGLDEQYF.

The genes are TRBV3-1 (or the pseudogene TRBV3-2) and TRBJ2-3; TRBD2 matches 12 bases. V shed 4 bases and J 4 bases; nucleotides not matched to a gene: 6. The germline V gene encodes CDR1 LGHDT and CDR2 YNNKEL (reference sequence). The CDR3 loop spans 16 amino acids. CDR3 region: CASSPLAGGRSDTQYF. The CDR3 DNA is TGTGCCAGCAGCCCGCTAGCGGGAGGGAGGTCAGATACGCAGTATTTT.

This sequence joins TRBV6-5 and TRBJ2-5, with TRBD2 matching over 12 bases. V was pared by 2 bases and J by 6 bases, with 7 bases of the junction left unmatched. This CDR3 region has 16 residues. In germline, CDR1 is MNHEY, CDR2 SVGAGI. The CDR3 loop reads CASSYETSGSGKTQYF. DNA for the CDR3: TGTGCCAGCAGTTACGAGACTAGCGGGAGTGGTAAGACCCAGTACTTC.

The rearrangement links TRBV28 to TRBJ2-7; TRBD1 aligns across 7 bases. V lost 4 bases, J lost 1 base, and 13 bases stayed unmatched. This CDR3 contains 17 residues. CDR1 MDHEN and CDR2 SYDVKM come from the germline V gene. The CDR3 reads CASSSPLDREGSYEQYF. Written as DNA, the CDR3 is TGTGCCAGCAGTTCCCCCCTAGACAGGGAAGGATCCTACGAGCAGTACTTC.

This chain joins TRBV2 and TRBJ2-6; D unclear. Germline-derived CDR1 and CDR2 are SNHLY and FYNNEI. This CDR3 contains 16 residues. V was shortened by 0 bases and J by 0 bases, with 6 bases between the two germline ends. CDR3 in amino acids: CASSEAVASGANVLTF. In DNA, the CDR3 is TGTGCCAGCAGTGAAGCGGTAGCCTCTGGGGCCAACGTCCTGACTTTC.

The chain couples TRBV19 to TRBJ1-5; possible D gene TRBD1, 5 bases. Germline CDR1 reads LNHDA; CDR2 reads SQIVND (reference sequence). V lost 3 bases, J lost 2 bases, and 20 bases lay in between. The CDR3 is 18 amino acids. The CDR3 spells CASSILGALSGRNQPQHF. The CDR3 DNA is TGTGCCAGTAGTATTCTTGGGGCACTAAGTGGGCGCAATCAGCCCCAGCATTTT.

This chain links TRBV24-1 with TRBJ1-6, with 7 bases matching TRBD1. CDR1 and CDR2 from the germline V gene are KGHDR and SFDVKD. V was pared by 5 bases and J by 11 bases, with 8 bases of the junction left unmatched. The CDR3 runs to 14 residues. CDR3 region: CATSGGTVGAPLHF. The CDR3 DNA reads TGTGCCACCAGTGGAGGGACAGTCGGTGCACCCCTCCACTTT.

This clone was counted only a few times. The chain carries TRBV7-3 and TRBJ1-1, with 11 nucleotides matching TRBD1. The CDR3 runs to 14 residues. After removal of 4 bases from V and 5 bases from J, the junction contained 3 bases not matched to a gene. CDR1 and CDR2 from the germline V gene are SGHTA and FQGTGA. CDR3 amino acids: CASSWTGGQTEAFF. The CDR3 DNA reads TGTGCCAGCAGCTGGACAGGGGGCCAAACTGAAGCTTTCTTT.

The rearrangement joins TRBV7-9 to TRBJ2-1; 9 nucleotides align to TRBD1. Germline V CDR1 and CDR2: SEHNR, FQNEAQ (reference sequence). This CDR3 region has 12 residues. The V gene end was trimmed by 2 bases and the J gene end by 13 bases; junction bases not matched to a gene: 3. Written as DNA, the CDR3 is TGTGCCAGCAGCTTAACGGGACAGGGTCAGTTCTTC. Its translation: CASSLTGQGQFF. Full variable domain (remainder filled in from reference TRBV7-9 and TRBJ2-1): DTGVSQNPRHKITKRGQNVTFRCDPISEHNRLYWYRQTLGQGPEFLTYFQNEAQLEKSRLLSDRFSAERPKGSFSTLEIQRTEQGDSAMYLCASSLTGQGQFFGPGTRLTVL.

The chain employs TRBV5-4 and TRBJ2-2, with 11 bases fitting TRBD2. CDR1 is SGHNT and CDR2 is YYREEE in the germline V gene (reference sequence). There are 16 residues in the CDR3. V lost 7 bases and J lost 4; bases outside the gene matches: 9. Here the CDR3 reads CASADSGRVGTGELFF. DNA for the CDR3: TGTGCCAGCGCGGATAGCGGGAGGGTGGGCACCGGGGAGCTGTTTTTT.

This clone came up many times. The same CDR3 also results from other DNA sequences found in this sample. The chain couples TRBV2 to TRBJ2-2; 9 bases are a match to TRBD2. V shed 8 bases, J shed 2 bases, and the junction held 3 bases outside the gene matches. Germline V lookup: CDR1 SNHLY, CDR2 FYNNEI. The CDR3 runs to 14 residues. The chain's CDR3 is CASGLAGNTGELFF. CDR3 nucleotide sequence: TGTGCCAGCGGTCTAGCGGGAAACACCGGGGAGCTGTTTTTT.

The gene calls are TRBV6-5 and TRBJ2-7, with D maybe TRBD2 (6 bases). This CDR3 comprises 14 residues. Germline V gives CDR1 MNHEY, CDR2 SVGAGI. The V end was cut by 9 bases, the J end by 1 base, with 16 bases between. The CDR3 DNA reads as TGTGCCAGGGGGAGGACTCGTGCTTCCTACGAGCAGTACTTC. This gives the protein CARGRTRASYEQYF.